This record looks at one T cell receptor (beta chain) sequence and its context. In the same sample, other DNA sequences code for this CDR3. This CDR3 is built from 14 residues. Germline V CDR1 and CDR2: GTSNPN, SVGIG (reference sequence). V gave up 0 bases and J gave up 5 bases; unmatched junction bases: 6. The data belong to a study of cytotoxic CD8 clonotypes in ibrutinib-treated CLL. Sequencing was performed with immunoSEQ multiplex PCR; in TCRdb, only in-frame clones are kept and a portion is missing. The sample lists some 300,000 clones; about 80% were seen once. Material: PBMCs, obtained before ibrutinib treatment. This TCR came from a human donor with chronic lymphocytic leukemia. J is TRBJ1-2 and V is TRBV30; 7 nucleotides match TRBD1. The CDR3 region is CAWSVITGDYGYTF. The CDR3 nucleotides are TGTGCCTGGAGTGTGATCACAGGGGATTATGGCTACACCTTC.